The T cell receptor beta chain under discussion was sequenced for a study of metastatic and nonmetastatic thyroid tumors. Study conclusions and caveats: As reported, TCR beta diversity in blood and tumor was significantly higher in malignant thyroid tumors than in benign nodules.

V lost 4 bases to trimming and J lost 7 bases; unmatched junction nucleotides: 10. Germline V lookup: CDR1 KGHDR, CDR2 SFDVKD. The CDR3 runs to 16 residues. Every patient underwent thyroid surgery untreated. Authors' processing steps: What underpinned the distant-metastasis classifier for papillary thyroid cancer was the set of CDR3 differences across clinicopathological groups. TCRdb re-called the PCR reads via MiXCR. The V and J calls shown here were made by TCRdb, not taken from the authors' results. Counted here are about 11,000 clones, 35% to 45% occurring once; the ten biggest clones make up approximately 15%. Regarding this clone: The antigen is not known.

The genes are TRBV24-1 and TRBJ2-2; 8 bases match TRBD1. The source of this sequence is a female donor with papillary thyroid cancer or a benign thyroid nodule (not recorded which). Some clones in this sample may be carry-over from other donors' samples. Sequenced sample: tumor tissue. Here the CDR3 reads CATSDRRQGSIGELFF. The CDR3 coding sequence is TGTGCCACCAGTGACCGACGACAGGGGTCCATCGGGGAGCTGTTTTTT.